This is a list of T cell receptor beta chains from one sample in a study of cytomegalovirus exposure and HLA in healthy donors. Here immunoSEQ multiplex PCR was the method, and the copy in TCRdb shows in-frame clones only, minus some. The repertoire holds some 120,000 clones, with more than 80% as singletons. The sample was PBMCs. Source of these receptors: a man aged 35-49 years in good health and CMV-seronegative. CDR3s include the opening cysteine and the closing phenylalanine or tryptophan. A D gene is named only where the DNA matches it firmly. A row's size may be missing; if present it is once, few, many or a size class.

len	abundance	j_gene	v_gene	d_gene	CDR3nt	CDR3aa
19	.	TRBJ2-4	TRBV11-2	TRBD1	TGTGCCAGCAGCGGACCAGGGGGCGCTTTAGGGACCGTTCTTGGCAGTCAGTACTTC	CASSGPGGALGTVLGSQYF
14	few	TRBJ2-7	TRBV7-8	TRBD1	TGTGCCAGCAGCCAGTGGACAGGGGGCGGCGAGCAGTACTTC	CASSQWTGGGEQYF
15	.	TRBJ1-2	TRBV27	.	TGTGCCAGCAGCCGAACGCAGGGGATCTGGGGTGGGTACACCTTC	CASSRTQGIWGGYTF
13	few	TRBJ2-3	TRBV5-1	.	TGCGCCAGCAGCTTCCCGGGAGAGGATACGCAGTATTTT	CASSFPGEDTQYF
16	.	TRBJ2-3	TRBV25-1	TRBD2	TGTGCCAGCAGCATAGCGGGACGGGGGAACACAGATACGCAGTATTTT	CASSIAGRGNTDTQYF
14	.	TRBJ1-6	TRBV7-6	TRBD1	TGTGCCAGCAGGGGGACAGGGGGCGGTTCACCCCTCCACTTT	CASRGTGGGSPLHF
16	.	TRBJ1-1	TRBV7-2	TRBD1	TGTGCCAGCAGCCTACAGACAGGGGGAGGAAACACTGAAGCTTTCTTT	CASSLQTGGGNTEAFF
16	.	TRBJ1-1	TRBV5-1	TRBD1	TGCGCCAGCAGCTCCGACAGGGCGACTGTCGGGGGTGAAGCTTTCTTT	CASSSDRATVGGEAFF
13	.	TRBJ1-1	TRBV30	.	TGTGCCTGGAGTACTACAGGGAAAACTGAAGCTTTCTTT	CAWSTTGKTEAFF
16	.	TRBJ2-7	TRBV5-4	.	TGTGCCAGCAGCCCCTCGGTTAGCGCGCTTTCCTACGAGCAGTACTTC	CASSPSVSALSYEQYF
15	.	TRBJ2-3	TRBV29-1	.	TGCAGCGTTGAAGAGGGGCGGGGTAGCACAGATACGCAGTATTTT	CSVEEGRGSTDTQYF
13	.	TRBJ2-3	TRBV18	.	TGTGCCAGCTCACCATCAGTGACAGATACGCAGTATTTT	CASSPSVTDTQYF
12	.	TRBJ1-5	TRBV27	TRBD1	TGTGCCAGCAGCCCCATACCGGGACAGCAGCATTTT	CASSPIPGQQHF